This T cell receptor (beta chain) was retrieved from a study of molecular identifiers for immune sequencing clone quantification. Whole-study context: For replicates, RNA isolated from roughly 21,000 or 96,000 naive CD8 cells was divided into five portions, of which four were sequenced.

This clonotype was found many times. Antigen: not known. TCR libraries were built in bulk with a published protocol and specific TCR primers. Each CDR3 protein gets one entry after TCRdb re-called the PCR reads with MiXCR. The sample records hundreds of thousands of distinct CDR3 sequences, about 25% being singletons. Study-wide points: Clones above 20 RNA copies contained over 97% of effector molecules but under 1% of naive ones.

The germline gives CDR1 SGHTA, CDR2 FQGNSA. V gave up 5 bases and J gave up 3 bases; unmatched junction bases: 10. There are 18 residues in the CDR3. The TCR comes from a human donor in good health. Some libraries in this study had Jurkat cell RNA spiked in. The chain has TRBV7-2 and TRBJ2-3, with 14 nucleotides matching TRBD2. The sequenced sample consisted of naive CD8+ T cells from blood, with Jurkat cell RNA spiked in. Subset reported: FACS-sorted CD8+CD4-CCR7+CD45RA+ naive T cells. This CDR3 is CASSPGLAGEILTDTQYF. CDR3 DNA: TGTGCCAGCAGCCCGGGACTAGCGGGAGAGATCCTTACAGATACGCAGTATTTT.